These 22 T cell receptor beta chains were all obtained from the same sample, sequenced in a study of CD8 T cells in ankylosing spondylitis. TCRdb processed the 5' RACE reads anew with MiXCR; each CDR3 protein has one entry. The sample holds about 240,000 distinct CDR3 sequences, 8.2% seen once. Sequencing was carried out using blood, either unsorted or a sorted T cell fraction (not recorded which). These receptor sequences come from a female donor with ankylosing spondylitis or in good health (not recorded which).

This clonotype was picked up many times. The V gene is TRBV5-5, the J gene TRBJ2-3; D perhaps matches TRBD1 (6 bases). The germline V and J ends were trimmed by 0 bases and 0 bases, with 14 bases remaining between them. The CDR3 length is 17 residues. The germline V gene encodes CDR1 SGHKS and CDR2 YYEKEE (reference sequence). CDR3: CASSLERDTTSTDTQYF. Here the CDR3 DNA reads TGTGCCAGCAGCTTGGAACGGGACACCACTAGCACAGATACGCAGTATTTT.

The table lists this clonotype with many counts. The gene calls are TRBV27 and TRBJ2-6; 14 nucleotides match TRBD2. J gave up 0 bases and V 4 bases, and 2 bases lay outside the gene matches. Germline lookup yields CDR1 MNHEY and CDR2 SMNVEV (reference sequence). This CDR3 has 18 amino acids. CDR3 sequence (DNA): TGTGCCAGCAGTTCGGGACTAGCGGGGGCCTCTGGGGCCAACGTCCTGACTTTC. Translation: CASSSGLAGASGANVLTF.

This clonotype was detected many times. The genes are TRBV12-3 or TRBV12-4 and TRBJ2-2; TRBD2 agrees at 8 bases. V trimming: 4 bases; J trimming: 5 bases; junction bases outside the gene matches: 6. The CDR3 consists of 15 residues. CDR3 protein: CASSSQGLATGELFF. CDR3 bases: TGTGCCAGCAGTTCCCAAGGACTAGCAACCGGGGAGCTGTTTTTT.

This clonotype was observed many times. The chain couples TRBV27 to TRBJ1-1; D gene uncertain. Trimming removed 5 bases at V and 1 base at J, with 11 bases between. CDR3 size: 14 residues. Germline loops: CDR1 MNHEY, CDR2 SMNVEV (reference sequence). The CDR3 bases are TGTGCCAGCAGTCGCTGGGCAGGGAACACTGAAGCTTTCTTT. This translates into CASSRWAGNTEAFF.

This clonotype has ten or more counts. The chain employs TRBV9 and TRBJ2-2; D ambiguous. This CDR3 region has 15 residues. Germline assignment: CDR1 SGDLS and CDR2 YYNGEE. The V end lost 5 bases, the J end lost 1 base, and 12 bases lay between the germline ends. The CDR3 is CASSTSGWNTGELFF. CDR3 nucleotides: TGTGCCAGCAGTACATCAGGATGGAACACCGGGGAGCTGTTTTTT.

V gene TRBV5-6 combines with J gene TRBJ2-1; D not resolved. The CDR3 length is 14 residues. V shed 4 bases and J shed 7 bases, with 15 bases lying between them. The germline V gene has CDR1 SGHDT and CDR2 YYEEEE. CDR3 DNA sequence: TGTGCCAGCAGCATTTGGATGATGCGGAATGAGCAGTTCTTC. This sequence encodes CASSIWMMRNEQFF. The variable domain in full, completed from reference TRBV5-6 and TRBJ2-1, reads DAGVTQSPTHLIKTRGQQVTLRCSPKSGHDTVSWYQQALGQGPQFIFQYYEEEERQRGNFPDRFSGHQFPNYSSELNVNALLLGDSALYLCASSIWMMRNEQFFGPGTRLTVL.

With respect to this clonotype: A much larger clone lies one base from this, so it may be a read error. The rearrangement joins TRBV20-1 to TRBJ2-1; 13 nucleotides line up with TRBD2. Germline trimming cut 3 bases from V and 6 bases from J; bases unmatched to any gene: 5. CDR1 is DFQATT and CDR2 is SNEGSKA in the germline V gene (reference sequence). This CDR3 is built from 15 residues. The CDR3 nucleotides read TGCAGTGCTAGGCCTGGACTAGCGGGAGTCAATGAGCAGTTCTTC. Amino acids: CSARPGLAGVNEQFF.

V and J are TRBV29-1 and TRBJ2-2; D possibly uses TRBD1 or TRBD2 (6 bases each). V shed 6 bases and J shed 7 bases, with 15 bases lying between them. CDR1 and CDR2 from the germline V gene are SQVTM and ANQGSEA. This CDR3 has 13 residues. Written as DNA, the CDR3 is TGCAGCGTCTCGGGGGCATGGGGCGGGGAGCTGTTTTTT. This codes for CSVSGAWGGELFF.

The chain links TRBV11-3 to TRBJ1-1; D remains unclear. V lost 2 bases and J 2 bases, leaving 9 bases between the germline ends. The CDR3 is 14 amino acids. Per germline, CDR1 SGHNT and CDR2 YENEEA. Written as DNA, the CDR3 is TGTGCCAGCAGCTTAAATCGGATAAACACTGAAGCTTTCTTT. Translation gives CASSLNRINTEAFF. Based on the CDR3 plus reference TRBV11-3 and TRBJ1-1, the full variable domain is EAGVVQSPRYKIIEKKQPVAFWCNPISGHNTLYWYLQNLGQGPELLIRYENEEAVDDSQLPKDRFSAERLKGVDSTLKIQPAELGDSAVYLCASSLNRINTEAFFGQGTRLTVV.

This clonotype was counted ten times or more. The V gene is TRBV12-3 or TRBV12-4, the J gene TRBJ1-5, with D unresolved. The germline V and J ends were trimmed by 4 bases and 6 bases, with 7 bases remaining between them. The CDR3 has 12 residues. In DNA form, the CDR3 reads TGTGCCAGCAGTTGGTTCGGTCAGCCCCAGCATTTT. Translation gives CASSWFGQPQHF.

Of note for this clonotype: At one end, the junction sequence differs from germline, possibly due to a read error. The rearrangement links TRBV4-3 to TRBJ2-7; no clear D gene. The V gene's germline CDR1 is LGHNA and CDR2 YSLEER. The CDR3 sequence is 15 residues long. The CDR3 protein is CVSSQDFGYTYEQYF. CDR3 nucleotides: TGCGTCAGCAGCCAAGATTTCGGGTATACCTACGAGCAGTACTTC.

This clonotype was picked up a small number of times. The chain is built from TRBV7-9 and TRBJ2-7, with D possibly being TRBD1 (6 bases). V was trimmed by 5 bases and J by 5 bases, leaving 13 bases between them. CDR1 and CDR2 from the germline V gene are SEHNR and FQNEAQ (reference sequence). The CDR3 is made up of 13 amino acids. The DNA for the CDR3 is TGTGCCAGCAGCGGGCAGGGGCTGGACGAGCAGTACTTC. As protein: CASSGQGLDEQYF.

This clonotype was counted only a few times. Written as DNA, the CDR3 is TGTGCCACCCGGAATCAAGGTGTCGGCTACACCTTC. Translation gives CATRNQGVGYTF. The rearrangement joins TRBV24-1 to TRBJ1-2; no clear D gene. Looked up from germline, CDR1 is KGHDR and CDR2 is SFDVKD. V was shortened by 9 bases and J by 8 bases, with 15 bases between the two germline ends. CDR3 length: 12 amino acids.

The table lists this clonotype with many counts. The gene calls are TRBV13 and TRBJ2-1; D remains unclear. This CDR3 has 13 residues. Trimming removed 1 base from V and 7 bases from J, with 8 bases in between. Germline V CDR1 and CDR2: PRHDT, FYEKMQ (reference sequence). The chain's CDR3 is CASSLDYINEQFF. Here the CDR3 DNA reads TGTGCCAGCAGCTTAGACTATATTAATGAGCAGTTCTTC. Filled out from reference TRBV13 and TRBJ2-1, the complete variable domain reads AAGVIQSPRHLIKEKRETATLKCYPIPRHDTVYWYQQGPGQDPQFLISFYEKMQSDKGSIPDRFSAQQFSDYHSELNMSSLELGDSALYFCASSLDYINEQFFGPGTRLTVL.

There are many counts of this clonotype. The V and J genes are TRBV18 and TRBJ2-7, with 10 positions matching TRBD2. Trimming took 3 bases from V and 4 from J; bases not matched to a gene: 6. Germline V CDR1 and CDR2: KGHSH, LQKENI. The CDR3 length is 15 residues. CDR3 nucleotide sequence: TGTGCCAGCTCACCCAACCCTAGCGGGAGTTACGAGCAGTACTTC. It yields the protein CASSPNPSGSYEQYF.

This clonotype was recorded many times. The chain uses TRBV7-9 and TRBJ2-1; the match to TRBD2 covers 7 bases. Losses at the gene ends were 11 bases for V and 0 bases for J; bases not matched to a gene: 13. The CDR3 totals 16 residues. Germline V gives CDR1 SEHNR, CDR2 FQNEAQ (reference sequence). CDR3 residues: CAVEGRLAVSYNEQFF. CDR3 DNA sequence: TGTGCCGTCGAAGGGAGGCTAGCGGTCTCCTACAATGAGCAGTTCTTC.

Only a few counts were recorded for this clonotype. The rearrangement uses TRBV7-9 and TRBJ2-5; D possibly corresponds to TRBD2 (5 bases). V lost 5 bases and J lost 7, with 11 bases in between. Germline V gene data show CDR1 as SEHNR and CDR2 as FQNEAQ (reference sequence). CDR3 size: 12 residues. Here the CDR3 DNA reads TGTGCCAGCAGCCAACCTGCGGGGACCCAGTACTTC. Translating it yields CASSQPAGTQYF.

The chain joins TRBV20-1 to TRBJ2-1; 8 bases match TRBD2. V shed 3 bases, J shed 2 bases, and the junction held 9 bases outside the gene matches. The germline CDR1 and CDR2 sequences are DFQATT and SNEGSKA (reference sequence). The CDR3 runs to 16 residues. The CDR3 reads CSASVSGKTPYNEQFF. CDR3 sequence (DNA): TGCAGTGCTAGTGTTAGCGGGAAGACCCCCTACAATGAGCAGTTCTTC.

This clonotype was observed at least ten times. V and J are TRBV15 and TRBJ1-5; D uncertain. Trimming removed 1 base from V and 6 bases from J, with 7 bases in between. CDR3 length: 13 amino acids. The germline gives CDR1 LNHNV, CDR2 YYDKDF (reference sequence). Here the CDR3 DNA reads TGTGCCACCAGCAGAGTCAAAGCTCAGCCCCAGCATTTT. Its translation is CATSRVKAQPQHF.

This clonotype was seen many times. The V and J genes are TRBV7-2 and TRBJ2-7; D perhaps matches TRBD1 (6 bases). The CDR3 contains 14 residues. V lost 4 bases, J lost 3 bases, and 13 bases lay in between. Germline CDR1 and CDR2: SGHTA and FQGNSA. CDR3 coding DNA: TGTGCCAGCAGCTATATGGGGGCCTACTACGAGCAGTACTTC. Translated: CASSYMGAYYEQYF.

Ten or more counts support this clonotype. The V and J genes are TRBV5-1 and TRBJ2-7; D is perhaps TRBD1 (7 bases). Germline CDR1 SGHRS, CDR2 YFSETQ. V dropped 2 bases and J dropped 3 bases, with 15 bases sitting between them. The CDR3 has 15 amino acids. CDR3 protein: CASSFGGGFDYEQYF. The CDR3 DNA is TGCGCCAGCAGCTTCGGAGGGGGCTTCGACTACGAGCAGTACTTC.

This clonotype occurred many times. This sequence joins TRBV12-3 or TRBV12-4 and TRBJ2-3; weak D call: TRBD1 (5 bases). Trimming pared 2 bases from V and 6 bases from J, leaving 15 bases between. This CDR3 contains 15 residues. As DNA, the CDR3 is TGTGCCAGCAGTTTAAGGTCAGGGATGTCGGATACGCAGTATTTT. The encoded protein is CASSLRSGMSDTQYF.